The T cell receptor (beta chain) under discussion was sequenced for a study of vaccination and CD4 T cells after COVID-19. Cultured CD4+ T-cell DNA underwent Oncomine TCR Beta short-read sequencing. TCRdb re-analysed the PCR reads in MiXCR, keeping a single row per CDR3 protein. The data contain about 16,000 distinct CDR3 sequences, roughly 40% of them singletons. Details on this clonotype: Its antigen is still unknown.

Indicated treatment: roughly 11-day PBMC culture with coronavirus spike peptide pools or control peptides (ViraFEST assay). Alongside approximately 11 IU/ml IL-2 and roughly 9.9 ug/ml peptide pools, PBMCs were cultured at about 2.2 million per well. Sequencing was carried out using CD4+ T cells from blood, cultured in vitro. The TCR originated in a human donor who had recovered from COVID-19.

The CDR3 loop is CSAFKREGQETQYF. The CDR3 DNA reads TGCAGTGCCTTCAAGCGGGAGGGCCAAGAGACCCAGTACTTC. The chain has TRBV20-1 and TRBJ2-5; 10 bases match TRBD2. Germline V lookup: CDR1 DFQATT, CDR2 SNEGSKA (reference sequence). The CDR3 totals 14 residues. V lost 6 bases to trimming and J lost 1 base; unmatched junction nucleotides: 5.